The 18 T cell receptor beta chains below all came from one sample that was sequenced in a study of blood T cell repertoires in COVID-19. Sequenced by immunoSEQ multiplex PCR; TCRdb stores in-frame clones only, minus some. The sample lists some 150,000 clones, roughly 80% occurring once. Sequencing was carried out using PBMCs or T cells enriched from blood (not recorded which). Receptors originate from a woman between 18 and 29 years old who had been exposed to COVID-19.

This clone was picked up a small number of times. The J gene is TRBJ1-6, the V gene TRBV2, with TRBD1 identical over 9 bases. Trimming took 8 bases from V and 0 from J; bases not matched to a gene: 2. This CDR3 spans 15 amino acids. The germline CDR1 and CDR2 sequences are SNHLY and FYNNEI. The CDR3 nucleotides read TGTGCCAGCTGGGACAGGGACTCCTATAATTCACCCCTCCACTTT. Translating it yields CASWDRDSYNSPLHF.

The V gene is TRBV2, the J gene TRBJ1-4, with D unclear. Germline CDR1 is SNHLY and CDR2 is FYNNEI. Trimming took off 5 bases at V and 5 bases at J, with 12 bases between the two ends. The CDR3 length is 14 residues. CDR3 amino acids: CASSRYQRNEKLFF. CDR3 nucleotide sequence: TGTGCCAGCAGTCGGTACCAAAGAAATGAAAAACTGTTTTTT.

This chain joins TRBV7-9 and TRBJ2-7; 10 positions agree with TRBD1. In germline, CDR1 is SEHNR, CDR2 FQNEAQ (reference sequence). V shed 5 bases, J shed 7 bases, and the junction held 8 bases outside the gene matches. This CDR3 contains 14 residues. The DNA for the CDR3 is TGTGCCAGCAGCCCGTGGACAGGGGGTTTGGAGCAGTACTTC. Translation gives CASSPWTGGLEQYF.

The J gene is TRBJ1-1, the V gene TRBV6-6; a weak D match, TRBD1 (5 bases). Deletions cut 5 bases from V and 4 bases from J, with 14 bases between. The V gene's germline CDR1 is MNHNY and CDR2 SVGAGI (reference sequence). This CDR3 is 14 amino acids long. The DNA for the CDR3 is TGTGCCAGCAGTACCCAGGGCGGGGGCACTGAAGCTTTCTTT. This encodes CASSTQGGGTEAFF.

The V and J genes are TRBV19 and TRBJ2-6; D is perhaps TRBD2 (5 bases). Germline loops: CDR1 LNHDA, CDR2 SQIVND (reference sequence). V was cut by 6 bases and J by 2 bases, with 14 bases left in between. The CDR3 contains 16 residues. CDR3 amino acids: CASRGLAGTGANVLTF. The CDR3 DNA is TGTGCCAGTAGAGGACTCGCCGGGACTGGGGCCAACGTCCTGACTTTC.

The chain has TRBV28 and TRBJ1-5; D is unclear. Germline V gene sequence: CDR1 MDHEN, CDR2 SYDVKM. The CDR3 consists of 16 residues. Trimming shortened V by 7 bases and J by 0 bases, and 16 bases separated the two germline ends. CDR3 loop: CASKLERALSNQPQHF. CDR3 DNA: TGTGCCAGCAAATTGGAGAGGGCTCTTAGCAATCAGCCCCAGCATTTT.

This clone was counted ten times or more. This chain links TRBV5-1 with TRBJ2-2; possible D gene TRBD2, 6 bases. The ends were cut back, 4 bases at V and 2 bases at J, with 9 bases in the middle. This CDR3 has 14 amino acids. The germline CDR1 and CDR2 sequences are SGHRS and YFSETQ. For the CDR3, the DNA is TGCGCCAGCAGCGGGACTTATAACACCGGGGAGCTGTTTTTT. It yields the protein CASSGTYNTGELFF.

The CDR3 sequence: CAISESSSGLRAFF. The DNA for the CDR3 is TGTGCCATCAGTGAGTCGAGTTCAGGGCTGAGGGCTTTCTTT. The chain recombines TRBV10-3 with TRBJ1-1, with a weak D call TRBD1 (5 bases). The germline CDR1 and CDR2 sequences are ENHRY and SYGVKD. The CDR3 covers 14 residues. Between the trimmed V and J ends, which lost 0 bases and 11 bases, there was a span of 16 bases.

The CDR3 nucleotides are TGTGCCAGCAGTCTTTCCCTAGCGGGAGGTACAAATGAAGAGCAGTTCTTC. It specifies CASSLSLAGGTNEEQFF. The rearrangement joins TRBV28 to TRBJ2-1; 11 positions match TRBD2. CDR3 length: 17 amino acids. V was pared by 5 bases and J by 10 bases, with 16 bases of the junction left unmatched. Germline CDR1 MDHEN, CDR2 SYDVKM.

The chain has TRBV7-3 and TRBJ2-2, with 8 bases aligning to TRBD2. Germline CDR1 reads SGHTA; CDR2 reads FQGTGA. With 2 bases clipped from V and 2 bases from J, the junction kept 10 bases outside the gene matches. The CDR3 spans 18 residues. In DNA form, the CDR3 reads TGTGCCAGCAGCTTAGGTCCTCCCCTAGCGGGCAACACCGGGGAGCTGTTTTTT. Its translation is CASSLGPPLAGNTGELFF.

The V and J genes are TRBV6-5 and TRBJ1-6; TRBD1 agrees at 7 bases. The CDR3 sequence is 14 residues long. The V gene's germline CDR1 is MNHEY and CDR2 SVGAGI. V lost 3 bases, J lost 7 bases, and 3 bases stayed unmatched. DNA for the CDR3: TGTGCCAGCAGTTATGGGGACAGAAATTCACCCCTCCACTTT. The encoded protein is CASSYGDRNSPLHF.

This clone was counted between two and nine times. This rearrangement joins TRBV11-2 to TRBJ2-6, with unresolved D. The CDR3 extends over 16 amino acids. Germline CDR1 reads SGHAT; CDR2 reads FQNNGV. V was shortened by 1 base and J by 1 base, with 8 bases between the two germline ends. The CDR3 DNA reads as TGTGCCAGCAGCTTAGGTCAGGAATCTGGGGCCAACGTCCTGACTTTC. Its translation is CASSLGQESGANVLTF.

The chain joins TRBV18 to TRBJ1-5; no definite D call. Germline V lookup: CDR1 KGHSH, CDR2 LQKENI. Trimming stripped 2 bases from V and 4 bases from J, with 15 bases between. The CDR3 spans 16 residues. Here the CDR3 DNA reads TGTGCCAGCTCACCAATAGTGACGGAGGTGAATCAGCCCCAGCATTTT. It is translated as CASSPIVTEVNQPQHF.

The chain employs TRBV10-1 and TRBJ1-1; 9 nucleotides match TRBD1. Germline V CDR1 and CDR2: WNHNN, SYGVQD (reference sequence). Trimming cost V 8 bases and J 11 bases; bases outside gene matches: 15. The CDR3 sequence is 14 residues long. CDR3 sequence reads: CASGGGQGKYGAFF. The CDR3 region has the DNA TGCGCCAGCGGGGGGGGACAGGGTAAATATGGGGCTTTCTTT.

This chain links TRBV4-2 with TRBJ2-5; no firm D call. CDR1 is LGHNA and CDR2 is YNFKEQ in the germline V gene. This CDR3 is built from 15 residues. V was clipped by 1 base and J by 0 bases, with 9 bases between them. CDR3 loop: CASSQVVQYQETQYF. The CDR3 DNA reads TGTGCCAGCAGCCAAGTGGTGCAGTACCAAGAGACCCAGTACTTC.

The chain links TRBV12-3 or TRBV12-4 to TRBJ2-1; D gene unclear. V was pared by 6 bases and J by 10 bases, with 10 bases between. CDR3 length equals 11 residues. Here the CDR3 reads CASRRSVEQFF. CDR3 sequence (DNA): TGTGCCAGCAGGCGGTCCGTCGAGCAGTTCTTC.

The genes are TRBV7-2 and TRBJ2-1, with D perhaps matching TRBD2 (6 bases). Trimming took off 3 bases at V and 6 bases at J, with 18 bases between the two ends. Germline V gene lookup returns CDR1 SGHTA and CDR2 FQGNSA. The CDR3 has 16 residues. CDR3 DNA: TGTGCCAGCAGCTTTTTTTCCGGGACTTCTACCAATGAGCAGTTCTTC. This gives the protein CASSFFSGTSTNEQFF.

The rearrangement joins TRBV2 to TRBJ1-5, with D possibly TRBD1 on 5 matching bases. CDR3 size: 16 residues. The germline CDR1 and CDR2 sequences are SNHLY and FYNNEI. Trimming took off 4 bases at V and 2 bases at J, with 15 bases between the two ends. The CDR3 is CASSVGQERGNQPQHF. The CDR3 DNA reads as TGTGCCAGCAGTGTGGGGCAGGAAAGGGGCAATCAGCCCCAGCATTTT. Variable domain in full (rest from reference TRBV2 and TRBJ1-5): EPEVTQTPSHQVTQMGQEVILRCVPISNHLYFYWYRQILGQKVEFLVSFYNNEISEKSEIFDDQFSVERPDGSNFTLKIRSTKLEDSAMYFCASSVGQERGNQPQHFGDGTRLSIL.